This T cell receptor beta chain originates from a study of technical replicates of blood from a few donors. Germline assignment: CDR1 MNHEY and CDR2 SMNVEV (reference sequence). Trimming pared 6 bases from V and 2 bases from J, leaving 13 bases between. The CDR3 runs 15 residues. Profiled with immunoSEQ multiplex PCR; TCRdb holds only in-frame clones, not every one. The sample records roughly 80,000 clones, about 96% being singletons. This receptor was identified in a human donor in good health. The sequenced sample was T cells isolated from PBMCs. V gene TRBV27 combines with J gene TRBJ2-2; D ambiguous. The CDR3 coding sequence is TGTGCCAGCAGACCCGAGGTAGCTAACACCGGGGAGCTGTTTTTT. Translating gives CASRPEVANTGELFF.